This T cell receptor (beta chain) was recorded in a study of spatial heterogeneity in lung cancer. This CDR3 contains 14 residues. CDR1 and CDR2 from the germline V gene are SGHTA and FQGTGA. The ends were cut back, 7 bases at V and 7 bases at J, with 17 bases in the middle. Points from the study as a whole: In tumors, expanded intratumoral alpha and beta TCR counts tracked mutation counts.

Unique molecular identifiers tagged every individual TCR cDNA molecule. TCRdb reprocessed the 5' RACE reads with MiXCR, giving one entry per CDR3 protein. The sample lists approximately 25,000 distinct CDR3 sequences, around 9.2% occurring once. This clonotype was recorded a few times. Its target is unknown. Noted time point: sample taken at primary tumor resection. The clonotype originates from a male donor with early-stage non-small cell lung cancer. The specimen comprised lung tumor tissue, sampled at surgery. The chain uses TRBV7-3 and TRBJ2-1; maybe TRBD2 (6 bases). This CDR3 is CASNRDSGSNEQFF. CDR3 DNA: TGTGCCAGCAACCGGGACTCAGGATCTAATGAGCAGTTCTTC. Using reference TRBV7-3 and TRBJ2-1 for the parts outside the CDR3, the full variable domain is GAGVSQTPSNKVTEKGKYVELRCDPISGHTALYWYRQSLGQGPEFLIYFQGTGAADDSGLPNDRFFAVRPEGSVSTLKIQRTERGDSAVYLCASNRDSGSNEQFFGPGTRLTVL.